This is a list of T cell receptor beta chains from one sample in a study of shared clonotypes between healthy human individuals. The repertoire was sequenced with immunoSEQ multiplex PCR; TCRdb's copy has only in-frame clones and lacks some. The sample yields 2 million to 2.5 million clones, roughly 94% seen once. Source material: naive CD4+ T cells sorted from blood. These TCRs come from a man between 18 and 35 years old in good health. Each CDR3 is given with its conserved first and last residue. Each record gives: CDR3 protein, clone size, V gene, J gene. Size is stated for part of the rows, as once, few or many counts, or as a class when the clone is expanded.

CAWVQGGNSPLHF	NA	TRBV30	TRBJ1-6
CASSSAGTSGKDTQYF	NA	TRBV5-1	TRBJ2-3
CASSLRYSGNTIYF	once	TRBV5-4	TRBJ1-3
CASSVSREAGELFF	NA	TRBV9	TRBJ2-2
CASMSVRGEWDEKLFF	NA	TRBV7-9	TRBJ1-4
CASSRNRGATEAFF	NA	TRBV9	TRBJ1-1
CASSQVPLGSAPNEKLFF	NA	TRBV4-3	TRBJ1-4
CASSSGVRVNTEAFF	NA	TRBV7-6	TRBJ1-1
CASSTRLMGNYGYTF	once	TRBV28	TRBJ1-2
CASSLAPGNTIYF	NA	TRBV5-1	TRBJ1-3
CASSSSAGGKTDTQYF	NA	TRBV5-1	TRBJ2-3
CASSLAATYNEQFF	NA	TRBV5-4	TRBJ2-1
CASSPLSKNIQYF	NA	TRBV2	TRBJ2-4
CASRRPSTDTQYF	once	TRBV27	TRBJ2-3
CASSFGTSGNATNTGELFF	NA	TRBV27	TRBJ2-2
CASSSGTPANYGYTF	NA	TRBV7-8	TRBJ1-2
CASSQDTGSYGYTF	once	TRBV4-3	TRBJ1-2
CSVGGTDTQYF	NA	TRBV29-1	TRBJ2-3
CASSLDGTRTDTQYF	NA	TRBV5-1	TRBJ2-3
CASSTLGDASKSGQRPDF	NA	TRBV7-3	TRBJ2-6
CASSAGYGYTF	once	TRBV7-2	TRBJ1-2
CASSADTGELFF	once	TRBV9	TRBJ2-2
CASSLGLSSYEQYF	NA	TRBV5-1	TRBJ2-7
CASSPRTGDTEAFF	NA	TRBV18	TRBJ1-1
CASSQGVGSNQPQHF	once	TRBV5-4	TRBJ1-5
CASRQQGSDEKLFF	NA	TRBV5-4	TRBJ1-4
CASSERWGQSSGNTIYF	NA	TRBV6-1	TRBJ1-3
CASKGTGGVEKLFF	once	TRBV6-5	TRBJ1-4
CASSEAMGTRYNEQFF	NA	TRBV6-1	TRBJ2-1
CASSMAWGTQYF	NA	TRBV19	TRBJ2-3